These 25 T cell receptor beta chains were sequenced from one sample in a study of response to subunit inactivated influenza vaccine (dated by TCRdb to 2016 to 2019). The library was made by RT-PCR. This sample was sequenced with an Illumina HiSeq 2500. TCRdb trimmed the raw reads at Q25, called clones with MiXCR and kept productive beta chains. Entries that share a CDR3 protein sequence are merged under the most common genes and DNA. This sample is represented by about 650,000 distinct CDR3 sequences; about 15% of them were singletons. Of the sample, roughly 10% falls within the top ten clones. The material sequenced was PBMCs from blood, taken 11 to 12 days after vaccination. The receptors derive from a man over 45 who received an inactivated influenza vaccine. Donor details come from another sample of the same person, matched by shared clones.

The V and J genes are TRBV6-2 or TRBV6-3 and TRBJ2-1; 8 bases are shared with TRBD2. Germline V gene data show CDR1 as MNHEY and CDR2 as SVGEGT. The V and J ends lost 0 bases and 2 bases, in that order; junction bases with no gene match: 18. The CDR3 totals 21 residues. The DNA for the CDR3 is TGTGCCAGCAGTTACTCGACTATTCGGGTAGCGGGAAGATTCCCCTACAATGAGCAGTTCTTC. Translated: CASSYSTIRVAGRFPYNEQFF.

There are many counts of this clonotype. The chain recombines TRBV12-3 or TRBV12-4 with TRBJ2-7, with D perhaps matching TRBD2 (7 bases). Trimming took 5 bases from V and 4 from J, leaving 18 bases between them. CDR3 length: 15 residues. DNA for the CDR3: TGTGCCAGCAGTCCCCGCGGGGGCGGGCTTTACGAGCAGTACTTC. Protein: CASSPRGGGLYEQYF.

This rearrangement joins TRBV18 to TRBJ2-3; D unclear. The CDR3 consists of 12 residues. V gave up 8 bases and J gave up 4 bases, with 10 bases separating them. Germline V gives CDR1 KGHSH, CDR2 LQKENI. The CDR3 sequence: CASAGSSDTQYF. The CDR3, as DNA: TGTGCCAGCGCAGGCAGTTCAGATACGCAGTATTTT.

This clonotype has more than one count but fewer than ten. The rearrangement uses TRBV5-6 and TRBJ2-2; TRBD1 matches at 9 bases. J was trimmed by 0 bases and V by 4 bases; bases with no gene match: 4. This CDR3 region has 16 residues. Germline CDR1 is SGHDT and CDR2 is YYEEEE. Here the CDR3 reads CASSPWDRANTGELFF. CDR3 nucleotide sequence: TGTGCCAGCAGCCCGTGGGACAGGGCGAACACCGGGGAGCTGTTTTTT.

This clonotype was observed many times. The rearrangement joins TRBV20-1 to TRBJ2-5; D is ambiguous. Per germline, CDR1 DFQATT and CDR2 SNEGSKA (reference sequence). This CDR3 comprises 11 residues. V was shortened by 0 bases and J by 7 bases, with 6 bases between the two germline ends. The CDR3 bases are TGCAGTGCTAGAGATTCCCCGACCCAGTACTTC. Its protein is CSARDSPTQYF.

The rearrangement joins TRBV12-3 or TRBV12-4 to TRBJ1-1; D gene unclear. Between the trimmed V and J ends, which lost 0 bases and 5 bases, there was a span of 13 bases. This CDR3 is 15 amino acids long. CDR3 sequence reads: CASSLAPGSGTEAFF. The CDR3, as DNA: TGTGCCAGCAGTTTAGCGCCCGGGTCGGGGACTGAAGCTTTCTTT.

This clonotype has at least ten counts. The chain links TRBV3-1 to TRBJ2-7, with D unresolved. V was cut by 0 bases and J by 2 bases, with 8 bases left in between. The CDR3 runs to 14 residues. CDR1 is LGHDT and CDR2 is YNNKEL in the germline V gene (reference sequence). The DNA for the CDR3 is TGTGCCAGCAGCCAAGAGCCGCAGACCTACGAGCAGTACTTC. Protein: CASSQEPQTYEQYF.

The sample holds many counts of this clonotype. The V call is TRBV20-1, the J call TRBJ1-2; D remains unclear. Trimming stripped 0 bases from V and 8 bases from J, with 19 bases between. Germline CDR1 and CDR2: DFQATT and SNEGSKA (reference sequence). This CDR3 is 15 amino acids long. CDR3 DNA sequence: TGCAGTGCTAGAGATTCCAGGTTGGGGAGAGAGGGCTACACCTTC. Translation: CSARDSRLGREGYTF.

The J gene is TRBJ2-1, the V gene TRBV4-3, with D unclear. V was shortened by 1 base and J by 5 bases, with 12 bases between the two germline ends. The germline V gene has CDR1 LGHNA and CDR2 YSLEER. CDR3 length: 15 amino acids. In DNA form, the CDR3 reads TGCGCCAGCAGCCAAGGCCTACCCGCTGACAATGAGCAGTTCTTC. Translated: CASSQGLPADNEQFF.

This clonotype was detected a few times. This chain connects TRBV10-3 to TRBJ2-5; D gene ambiguous. V lost 3 bases and J lost 5, with 13 bases in between. Germline V gives CDR1 ENHRY, CDR2 SYGVKD. The CDR3 consists of 14 residues. CDR3 nucleotides: TGTGCCATCAGTGAAGGTGGACGGATGGAGACCCAGTACTTC. Translated: CAISEGGRMETQYF.

DNA of the CDR3: TGTGCCAGCAGTTACGGGCAGACAGACACCTTC. It is translated as CASSYGQTDTF. The chain is built from TRBV6-2 or TRBV6-3 and TRBJ1-2; possibly TRBD1 for D (5 bases). The ends were cut back, 2 bases at V and 12 bases at J, with 10 bases in the middle. Germline V gene lookup returns CDR1 MNHEY and CDR2 SVGEGT. The CDR3 covers 11 residues.

The rearrangement links TRBV20-1 to TRBJ2-4; 9 positions match TRBD1. The trim removed 6 bases at V and 4 bases at J, leaving 4 bases unmatched. The CDR3 sequence is 13 residues long. CDR1 is DFQATT and CDR2 is SNEGSKA in the germline V gene (reference sequence). In nucleotides, the CDR3 is TGCAGTGCCGAGGGGACAGGGAAAAACATTCAGTACTTC. Encoded protein: CSAEGTGKNIQYF.

The chain is built from TRBV10-3 and TRBJ2-3, with 15 positions matching TRBD2. The CDR3 sequence is 17 residues long. Per germline, CDR1 ENHRY and CDR2 SYGVKD. After removal of 4 bases from V and 4 bases from J, the junction contained 6 bases not matched to a gene. The DNA of the CDR3 is TGTGCCATCAGTGTCGGGACTAGCGGGAGGAGCGCAGATACGCAGTATTTT. It codes for CAISVGTSGRSADTQYF.

This clonotype was seen a few times. The rearrangement uses TRBV14 and TRBJ2-1; unclear D gene. The germline V gene has CDR1 SGHDN and CDR2 FVKESK. Trimming removed 0 bases at V and 7 bases at J, with 13 bases between. The CDR3 spans 15 residues. CDR3 in amino acids: CASSQEAPYENEQFF. The DNA for the CDR3 is TGTGCCAGCAGCCAAGAGGCACCGTATGAAAATGAGCAGTTCTTC.

This clonotype was counted between two and nine times. V gene TRBV6-1 combines with J gene TRBJ2-7; D unclear. Germline V gene lookup returns CDR1 MNHNS and CDR2 SASEGT. CDR3 length equals 13 residues. V was shortened by 2 bases and J by 3 bases, with 8 bases between the two germline ends. The CDR3 nucleotides read TGTGCCAGCAGTGAAAGTTTGAGCTACGAGCAGTACTTC. This encodes CASSESLSYEQYF.

The table lists this clonotype with many counts. The chain joins TRBV12-3 or TRBV12-4 to TRBJ1-2, with unresolved D. The CDR3 spans 14 residues. V was clipped by 2 bases and J by 7 bases, with 14 bases between them. CDR3 DNA: TGTGCCAGCAGTTTACTTTTAAGGGCGTCTGGCTACACCTTC. Protein: CASSLLLRASGYTF.

V usage is TRBV12-3 or TRBV12-4 and J usage is TRBJ2-5, with 9 positions matching TRBD1. The CDR3 totals 15 residues. Unmatched junction bases numbered 4, after V lost 4 bases and J lost 1 base. CDR3 protein: CASSSLDRGQETQYF. The CDR3 DNA reads as TGTGCCAGCAGTTCCCTGGACAGGGGCCAAGAGACCCAGTACTTC.

The chain uses TRBV5-1 and TRBJ2-1, with 9 bases fitting TRBD1. Per the germline V gene, CDR1 is SGHRS and CDR2 is YFSETQ. Germline trimming cut 0 bases from V and 12 bases from J; bases unmatched to any gene: 16. This CDR3 comprises 17 residues. This chain's CDR3 is CASSLALGDRVSTGQFF. The DNA of the CDR3 is TGCGCCAGCAGCTTGGCCTTGGGGGACAGGGTATCAACTGGGCAGTTCTTC.

The chain employs TRBV29-1 and TRBJ2-3, with a tentative D call TRBD1 (5 bases). Trimming took off 6 bases at V and 0 bases at J, with 13 bases between the two ends. Germline V lookup: CDR1 SQVTM, CDR2 ANQGSEA. This CDR3 comprises 14 residues. DNA for the CDR3: TGCAGCGTCGTCGACAGAGCTAGCACAGATACGCAGTATTTT. Residues: CSVVDRASTDTQYF.

The gene calls are TRBV12-3 or TRBV12-4 and TRBJ2-4, with D possibly called TRBD1 or TRBD2 (5 bases each). CDR3 length equals 17 residues. V lost 5 bases to trimming and J lost 2 bases, with 19 bases between them. The CDR3 nucleotides are TGTGCCAGCAGTGGGACCCGGGCCGGCGGCCCCAAAAACATTCAGTACTTC. Translated: CASSGTRAGGPKNIQYF.

The gene calls are TRBV7-9 and TRBJ1-1; D gene ambiguous. CDR3 size: 14 residues. Trimming removed 6 bases at V and 1 base at J, with 12 bases between. The germline CDR1 and CDR2 sequences are SEHNR and FQNEAQ (reference sequence). CDR3 loop: CASRNFGENTEAFF. The CDR3 DNA sequence: TGTGCCAGCAGAAACTTCGGGGAGAACACTGAAGCTTTCTTT.

This clonotype has a handful of counts. The V call is TRBV3-1, the J call TRBJ2-1, with D perhaps TRBD2 (6 bases). The V gene lost 2 bases and the J gene lost 6 bases, with 11 bases spanning the gap. CDR3 size: 14 residues. Germline V gene lookup returns CDR1 LGHDT and CDR2 YNNKEL (reference sequence). CDR3 in amino acids: CASSQRDSGNEQFF. In DNA form, the CDR3 reads TGTGCCAGCAGCCAACGGGACTCAGGCAATGAGCAGTTCTTC.

CDR3 nucleotides: TGTGCCAGCAGCTTAGGGAGTTGGGCGACAGATACGCAGTATTTT. This translates into CASSLGSWATDTQYF. The chain employs TRBV7-9 and TRBJ2-3; no firm D call. The CDR3 length is 15 residues. Germline assignment: CDR1 SEHNR and CDR2 FQNEAQ (reference sequence). V shed 1 base and J shed 3 bases, with 11 bases lying between them.

The chain carries TRBV20-1 and TRBJ1-5; D gene ambiguous. The CDR3 has 12 residues. V lost 7 bases to trimming and J lost 4 bases, with 11 bases between them. The germline gives CDR1 DFQATT, CDR2 SNEGSKA (reference sequence). CDR3 amino acids: CSGTPGNQPQHF. CDR3 nucleotide sequence: TGCAGTGGGACCCCGGGAAATCAGCCCCAGCATTTT.

The chain carries TRBV4-1 and TRBJ1-3; D gene uncertain. The CDR3 is made up of 16 amino acids. V was pared by 0 bases and J by 4 bases, with 13 bases between. Germline CDR1 is MGHRA and CDR2 is YSYEKL. CDR3 in DNA: TGCGCCAGCAGCCAAGATAGATCGGCACTCGGAAACACCATATATTTT. Its translation is CASSQDRSALGNTIYF.